The 21 T cell receptor beta chains given below trace back to one sample, sequenced in a study of read filtering for tumor transcriptome and immune sequencing. Molecular barcoded adaptors covering alpha/delta and beta/gamma chains were used on 400 ng RNA. TCRdb reprocessed the reads via MiXCR and lists one record per CDR3 protein. The sample records about 40,000 distinct CDR3 sequences, around 11% being singletons. Sequenced: a population of CD138-negative cells sorted from bone marrow. These receptors originate from a donor aged 40 or over with multiple myeloma.

This clonotype was seen ten or more times. The chain couples TRBV11-1 to TRBJ2-2, with TRBD1 identical over 9 bases. The germline gives CDR1 SGHAT, CDR2 FQDESV (reference sequence). Unmatched junction bases numbered 9, after V lost 10 bases and J lost 3 bases. The CDR3 loop spans 15 amino acids. DNA for the CDR3: TGTGCCACTACGTCCGGGACAGGGCACACCGGGGAGCTGTTTTTT. It is translated as CATTSGTGHTGELFF.

This clonotype occurred many times. The chain has TRBV11-2 and TRBJ2-5, with D perhaps matching TRBD2 (5 bases). CDR3 size: 14 residues. Germline assignment: CDR1 SGHAT and CDR2 FQNNGV. V lost 4 bases and J 5 bases, leaving 14 bases between the germline ends. This chain's CDR3 is CASSYRPGSETQYF. DNA of the CDR3: TGTGCCAGCAGCTACAGACCGGGGTCGGAGACCCAGTACTTC.

Only one count was recorded for this clonotype. The rearrangement uses TRBV27 and TRBJ2-1, with D hard to call. The V gene's germline CDR1 is MNHEY and CDR2 SMNVEV (reference sequence). The CDR3 runs 14 residues. V was clipped by 7 bases and J by 3 bases, with 13 bases between them. The CDR3 nucleotides are TGTGCCAGCACCCCCTCGACTGGCTACAATGAGCAGTTCTTC. Translating gives CASTPSTGYNEQFF.

This clonotype was observed many times. The J gene is TRBJ2-5, the V gene TRBV7-2; 7 bases map to TRBD1. From germline, CDR1 is SGHTA and CDR2 FQGNSA. The J segment lost 1 base and the V segment lost 4 bases, leaving 3 bases of the junction unmatched. This CDR3 has 14 residues. DNA for the CDR3: TGTGCCAGCAGCTATAGGGGGCCCCAAGAGACCCAGTACTTC. It codes for CASSYRGPQETQYF.

Of note for this clonotype: A read error may be the cause here, since a much bigger clone is one base away. The CDR3 spells CTSSQWGGGNTEAFF. The CDR3 DNA sequence: TGTACCAGCAGCCAATGGGGAGGAGGGAACACTGAAGCTTTCTTT. The chain carries TRBV14 and TRBJ1-1; no reliable D call. The CDR3 has 15 amino acids. CDR1 is SGHDN and CDR2 is FVKESK in the germline V gene.

This clonotype was recorded at least ten times. This chain connects TRBV6-1 to TRBJ1-5, with D possibly TRBD1 on 5 matching bases. V dropped 3 bases and J dropped 4 bases, with 7 bases sitting between them. Germline-derived CDR1 and CDR2 are MNHNS and SASEGT. The CDR3 length is 13 residues. Written as DNA, the CDR3 is TGTGCCAGCAGTGACTCAGGGAATCAGCCCCAGCATTTT. It translates to CASSDSGNQPQHF.

V and J are TRBV7-9 and TRBJ1-2, with TRBD1 matching over 7 bases. This CDR3 has 16 amino acids. CDR1 and CDR2 from the germline V gene are SEHNR and FQNEAQ (reference sequence). V lost 4 bases, J lost 3 bases, and 11 bases stayed unmatched. CDR3 sequence reads: CASSSVGSGTDYGYTF. The CDR3 DNA is TGTGCCAGCAGCTCCGTTGGATCCGGGACAGACTATGGCTACACCTTC.

In this sample, this clonotype turned up many times. This chain joins TRBV2 and TRBJ1-5, with D unresolved. The CDR3 is made up of 13 amino acids. Germline lookup yields CDR1 SNHLY and CDR2 FYNNEI. V was cut by 8 bases and J by 4 bases, with 12 bases left in between. CDR3 nucleotides: TGTGCCAGCGTATTTGCCAGGAATCAGCCCCAGCATTTT. It translates to CASVFARNQPQHF.

This clonotype was detected many times. The chain combines TRBV28 with TRBJ2-6; possible D gene TRBD1, 5 bases. Germline V lookup: CDR1 MDHEN, CDR2 SYDVKM. Deletions cut 0 bases from V and 0 bases from J, with 9 bases between. The CDR3 sequence is 17 residues long. The CDR3 loop reads CASSLWGRHSGANVLTF. The CDR3 nucleotides read TGTGCCAGCAGTTTATGGGGGCGGCACTCTGGGGCCAACGTCCTGACTTTC.

With respect to this clonotype: This may be a read error: a much more frequent sequence differs by one nucleotide. The chain joins TRBV4-1 to TRBJ2-2, with 8 bases aligning to TRBD1. The V segment lost 2 bases and the J segment 4 bases; nucleotides outside the gene matches: 9. Looked up from germline, CDR1 is MGHRA and CDR2 is YSYEKL. This CDR3 spans 17 amino acids. CDR3 protein: CASSQRDRRGGTGELFF. CDR3 nucleotides: TGCGCCAGCAGCCAACGGGACAGGAGGGGCGGCACCGGGGAGCTGTTTTTT.

This clonotype came up many times. This chain links TRBV7-9 with TRBJ1-5; the D gene is possibly TRBD1 (6 bases). Trimming cost V 4 bases and J 9 bases, with 16 bases left between them. Germline V CDR1 and CDR2: SEHNR, FQNEAQ (reference sequence). CDR3 length: 14 residues. For the CDR3, the DNA is TGTGCCAGCAGCTCGGACAGCCGGGGGGGGCCCCAGCATTTT. Protein: CASSSDSRGGPQHF.

J is TRBJ2-3 and V is TRBV29-1; 9 nucleotides align to TRBD2. This CDR3 contains 16 residues. V shed 5 bases and J 2 bases; nucleotides not matched to a gene: 11. Germline V lookup: CDR1 SQVTM, CDR2 ANQGSEA. The CDR3 reads CSVSGASGVPTDTQYF. CDR3 in DNA: TGCAGCGTTTCGGGGGCTAGCGGGGTCCCCACAGATACGCAGTATTTT.

This clonotype was observed many times. The V call is TRBV6-2 or TRBV6-3, the J call TRBJ2-1, with 9 bases fitting TRBD1. The CDR3 contains 15 residues. The V gene end was trimmed by 4 bases and the J gene end by 4 bases; junction bases not matched to a gene: 5. In germline, CDR1 is MNHEY, CDR2 SVGEGT. The CDR3 here is CASSWGQGNYNEQFF. CDR3 sequence (DNA): TGTGCCAGCAGTTGGGGACAGGGAAATTACAATGAGCAGTTCTTC.

This clonotype was counted many times. The gene calls are TRBV20-1 and TRBJ2-7; TRBD2 is a possible D gene (6 bases). Germline V gives CDR1 DFQATT, CDR2 SNEGSKA (reference sequence). The CDR3 is made up of 13 amino acids. V gave up 6 bases and J gave up 3 bases, with 15 bases separating them. As DNA, the CDR3 is TGCAGTGCCCCGGAGGGCACCAGCTACGAGCAGTACTTC. Protein: CSAPEGTSYEQYF.

This clonotype was counted ten times or more. The genes are TRBV7-2 and TRBJ2-1; TRBD2 matches 8 bases. V dropped 5 bases and J dropped 8; count of bases not matched to a gene: 20. This CDR3 region has 18 residues. The germline CDR1 and CDR2 sequences are SGHTA and FQGNSA. CDR3 in DNA: TGTGCCAGCAGCCCGGCCTGGGTCGGGACGGGGGGGCTCGATGAGCAGTTCTTC. Translation gives CASSPAWVGTGGLDEQFF.

This clonotype was seen ten or more times. The chain is built from TRBV12-3 or TRBV12-4 and TRBJ1-4; D might be TRBD1 (6 bases). The CDR3 length is 14 residues. Trimming took off 6 bases at V and 8 bases at J, with 16 bases between the two ends. CDR3 DNA sequence: TGTGCCAGCAGCAACCCGGGGGCGGGGGAAAAACTGTTTTTT. This sequence encodes CASSNPGAGEKLFF.

This clonotype came up many times. The rearrangement joins TRBV27 to TRBJ2-7; TRBD1 matches 9 bases. The CDR3 is made up of 16 amino acids. Germline assignment: CDR1 MNHEY and CDR2 SMNVEV (reference sequence). With V trimmed by 8 bases and J by 0 bases, 11 bases remained unmatched. The CDR3 region has the DNA TGTGCCAGCGGCTTATCGACAGGGGGTCCCTCCTACGAGCAGTACTTC. It translates to CASGLSTGGPSYEQYF.

This clonotype was observed at least ten times. V usage is TRBV20-1 and J usage is TRBJ2-1; no clear D gene. The germline V and J ends were trimmed by 1 base and 1 base, with 11 bases remaining between them. The CDR3 consists of 15 residues. CDR1 and CDR2 (germline): DFQATT, SNEGSKA (reference sequence). The CDR3 reads CSARASGNSYNEQFF. CDR3 nucleotide sequence: TGCAGTGCTAGAGCGTCTGGCAATTCCTACAATGAGCAGTTCTTC.

This clonotype showed up many times. The chain links TRBV20-1 to TRBJ2-1; 9 nucleotides line up with TRBD2. The germline CDR1 and CDR2 sequences are DFQATT and SNEGSKA (reference sequence). V dropped 2 bases and J dropped 7; count of bases not matched to a gene: 9. The CDR3 contains 15 residues. CDR3 coding DNA: TGCAGTGCTAGACAACTAGCGGGTAAAGCGAATGAGCAGTTCTTC. Encoded protein: CSARQLAGKANEQFF.

This clonotype was seen at least ten times. The chain has TRBV7-9 and TRBJ1-4; D is unclear. V was shortened by 1 base and J by 8 bases, with 11 bases between the two germline ends. Germline CDR1 and CDR2: SEHNR and FQNEAQ (reference sequence). The CDR3 spans 14 residues. The CDR3 region has the DNA TGTGCCAGCAGCTTAGTGGGCAGCAAAGAAAAACTGTTTTTT. It is translated as CASSLVGSKEKLFF.

This clonotype was seen ten or more times. The rearrangement uses TRBV5-1 and TRBJ1-1, with TRBD1 as a possible D gene (6 bases). Per the germline V gene, CDR1 is SGHRS and CDR2 is YFSETQ. This CDR3 is 13 amino acids long. Trimming took off 3 bases at V and 4 bases at J, with 10 bases between the two ends. This chain's CDR3 is CASSYGQSTEAFF. CDR3 DNA sequence: TGCGCCAGCAGCTACGGACAGTCCACTGAAGCTTTCTTT.